The present T cell receptor (beta chain) was sequenced within a study of blood T cell repertoires in COVID-19. Study context: The study drew acute and convalescent COVID-19 samples from the United States, Italy and Spain. The cDNA or gDNA used as material had been derived from T cells, B-cell-depleted T cells, or PBMCs.

Original processing methods: Amplifying reference gene primers gave estimates of nucleated cell counts. Profiled with immunoSEQ multiplex PCR; TCRdb holds only in-frame clones, not every one. From that table come the V and J calls and clone size; the DNA was used to work out D and trimming. The data contain tens of thousands of clones, roughly 90% of them seen just once; the ten biggest clones take up around 12%. CDR1 and CDR2 from the germline V gene are LGHDT and YNNKEL (reference sequence). V trimming: 0 bases; J trimming: 0 bases; junction bases outside the gene matches: 5. This CDR3 contains 16 residues.

Sequencing was done on a sample of peripheral blood. The TCR originated in a man aged 70 or older with active or convalescent COVID-19. This chain links TRBV3-1 (or the pseudogene TRBV3-2) with TRBJ2-7; TRBD2 matches 7 bases. The CDR3: CASSQEGSGISYEQYF. Written as DNA, the CDR3 is TGTGCCAGCAGCCAAGAGGGCAGCGGGATCTCCTACGAGCAGTACTTC.